This TCR beta chain appears in the sequencing data of a study of beta chain features in type 1 diabetes. Study conclusions and caveats: TCRB CDR3s were moderately but significantly shorter in Type 1 diabetes patients in all four CD4+ subsets.

Expressed TCRB transcripts were sequenced because the entire RNA isolate underwent reverse transcription. The method was immunoSEQ multiplex PCR; TCRdb's version includes in-frame clones alone and lacks a portion of them. The sample includes about 650,000 clones, around an eighth of them seen just once. V was pared by 2 bases and J by 4 bases, with 8 bases between. Looked up from germline, CDR1 is SNHLY and CDR2 is FYNNEI. The CDR3 is 14 amino acids. Of note for this clone: Its matching antigen is unknown.

The rearrangement joins TRBV2 to TRBJ1-4, with a tentative D call TRBD1 (5 bases). The sequencing sample was made of naive CD4+ T cells from blood. This TCR came from a man in his thirties or forties with type 1 diabetes. CDR3 amino acids: CASSEQGGNEKLFF. The CDR3 region has the DNA TGTGCCAGCAGTGAACAGGGAGGTAATGAAAAACTGTTTTTT.